This T cell receptor beta chain was retrieved from a study of T cell responses to AZD1222 COVID-19 vaccine. Assay: immunoSEQ multiplex PCR; the TCRdb copy retains only in-frame clones and omits some. The data hold 85,000 or so clones, with 75% to 95% observed a single time. Findings and caveats of the study: Scientists sampled the repertoires only once the peak T cell response had passed.

This CDR3 is built from 15 residues. In the case of this clone: Antigen specificity is unknown.

This specimen consisted of peripheral blood, obtained 28 days after the second AZD1222 dose. The chain combines TRBV21-1 with TRBJ2-1; TRBD1, the D gene given by the table, was not confirmed from the DNA. TRBV21-1 is marked as a pseudogene. This TCR came from an adult who received the AZD1222 COVID-19 vaccine. The CDR3 bases are TGTGCCAGCAGCCCCCGGGACAGGGGATACAATGAGCAGTTCTTC. Amino acid sequence: CASSPRDRGYNEQFF.